Listed below are T cell receptor beta chains from one sample, sequenced in a study of cytomegalovirus exposure and HLA in healthy donors. Sequenced by immunoSEQ multiplex PCR; TCRdb stores in-frame clones only, minus some. The sample comprises 160,000 or so clones, 60% to 80% of which are singletons, and 6.3% rests with the top ten. Sequences were obtained from PBMCs. The source is a man aged 40-49 years in good health and CMV-seropositive. Each CDR3 is given with its conserved first and last residue. A D gene is named only where the DNA matches it firmly. Size values are once, few and many counts, or a class for expanded clones, and some rows have none.

D,J,V,length,size,DNA,CDR3
-,TRBJ1-2,TRBV6-4,14,-,TGTGCCAGCAGTGACTCTCACGGGGACTATGGCTACACCTTC,CASSDSHGDYGYTF
-,TRBJ2-5,TRBV7-8,16,-,TGTGCCAGCAGCTTAGCGGTCCAGGTAGATTGGGAGACCCAGTACTTC,CASSLAVQVDWETQYF
TRBD2,TRBJ2-3,TRBV4-1,16,-,TGCGCCAGCAGCCAAGATCTAGCGGGAGCATCAGATACGCAGTATTTT,CASSQDLAGASDTQYF
-,TRBJ1-4,TRBV5-1,13,-,TGCGCCAGCAGCCTAGGGACATCTGAAAAACTGTTTTTT,CASSLGTSEKLFF
-,TRBJ2-3,TRBV29-1,13,-,TGCAGCGTTGGCGTCGGAGGCACAGATACGCAGTATTTT,CSVGVGGTDTQYF
-,TRBJ2-5,TRBV2,15,-,TGTGCCAGCAGTGAGGGGCAGGGGTTCCAAGAGACCCAGTACTTC,CASSEGQGFQETQYF
-,TRBJ1-4,TRBV6-1,15,few,TGTGCCAGCAGTGAAAAAACAGGGTCAAATGAAAAACTGTTTTTT,CASSEKTGSNEKLFF
TRBD2,TRBJ2-1,TRBV6-6,15,-,TGTGCCAGCACCGAGCGGGAGGTTTCCTACAATGAGCAGTTCTTC,CASTEREVSYNEQFF
-,TRBJ2-3,TRBV18,12,-,TGTGCCAGCTCACCCCCCTCGGATACGCAGTATTTT,CASSPPSDTQYF
TRBD1,TRBJ1-5,TRBV5-3,15,few,TGTGCCAGCGCGGATTACAGGGGCGGGGGGCAGCCCCAGCATTTT,CASADYRGGGQPQHF
TRBD1,TRBJ2-1,TRBV7-2,15,once,TGTGCCAGCAGCTTAGATGGGACAGCTTACAATGAGCAGTTCTTC,CASSLDGTAYNEQFF
TRBD2,TRBJ2-1,TRBV19,14,-,TGTGCCAGTAGGGACCTGCGGGAGCGGGATGAGCAGTTCTTC,CASRDLRERDEQFF
-,TRBJ2-1,TRBV28,15,-,TGTGCCAGCAGTCCGACTGGACTAAGCCACAATGAGCAGTTCTTC,CASSPTGLSHNEQFF
-,TRBJ2-1,TRBV9,15,-,TGTGCCAGCAGCGAGGTAGCGGATTACTACAATGAGCAGTTCTTC,CASSEVADYYNEQFF
TRBD2,TRBJ2-3,TRBV19,14,-,TGTGCCAGTAGCCTGGGACTACATCGAGCTACGCAGTATTTT,CASSLGLHRATQYF
-,TRBJ2-5,TRBV9,16,once,TGTGCCAGCAGCGTAGGAATTGGAGGCGCGTTAGAGACCCAGTACTTC,CASSVGIGGALETQYF
-,TRBJ2-4,TRBV29-1,14,-,TGCAGCGCTAGGACAGACCTAGCCAAAAACATTCAGTACTTC,CSARTDLAKNIQYF
TRBD2,TRBJ2-5,TRBV7-9,14,-,TGTGCCAGCAGCGTTCTAGCGGGAGAAGAGACCCAGTACTTC,CASSVLAGEETQYF
TRBD2,TRBJ2-1,TRBV13,17,-,TGTGCCAGCAGCCCTAGACATAGGCTAGCGGGGGGGTATGAGCAGTTCTTC,CASSPRHRLAGGYEQFF
-,TRBJ1-2,TRBV30,15,-,TGTGCCTGGAGTGTACCGCAGAATCACCCCTATGGCTACACCTTC,CAWSVPQNHPYGYTF
TRBD2,TRBJ2-1,TRBV13,16,few,TGTGCCAGCAGCCTTGCGAGACTAGCGGGAGCCAATGAGCAGTTCTTC,CASSLARLAGANEQFF
TRBD1,TRBJ2-5,TRBV7-9,15,-,TGTGCCAGCAGCGCCGGGACAGGGGATGGAGAGACCCAGTACTTC,CASSAGTGDGETQYF
-,TRBJ2-2,TRBV11-3,13,few,TGTGCCAGCAGCTCGGGAGAGGGATGGGAGCTGTTTTTT,CASSSGEGWELFF
TRBD1,TRBJ2-5,TRBV5-1,14,-,TGCGCCAGCACCCACCCGGGACAGCAAGAGACCCAGTACTTC,CASTHPGQQETQYF
TRBD1,TRBJ2-7,TRBV6-1,18,-,TGTGCCAGCAGTGGCCGGACCCTCCGGGACAGCCGCTCCTACGAGCAGTACTTC,CASSGRTLRDSRSYEQYF
-,TRBJ1-1,TRBV2,14,few,TGTGCCAGCAGTGAGTCACACCCGAACACTGAAGCTTTCTTT,CASSESHPNTEAFF
-,TRBJ1-5,TRBV19,16,-,TGTGCCAGCAGCAGGCCTCCCGGGGTAAACTATCAGCCCCAGCATTTT,CASSRPPGVNYQPQHF
-,TRBJ1-4,TRBV11-3,18,-,TGTGCCAGCAGCCCCACAGGGTACGGGATTGCAACTAATGAAAAACTGTTTTTT,CASSPTGYGIATNEKLFF
-,TRBJ2-2,TRBV7-9,14,-,TGTGCCAGCAGCCTGGACACCTACACCGGGGAGCTGTTTTTT,CASSLDTYTGELFF
TRBD1,TRBJ1-5,TRBV6-5,14,-,TGTGCCAGCAGACGACAGGGGAGCAATCAGCCCCAGCATTTT,CASRRQGSNQPQHF
TRBD2,TRBJ2-7,TRBV6-1,15,-,TGTGCCAGCAGTACCCGGGGACTAGCGAGCTACGAGCAGTACTTC,CASSTRGLASYEQYF
-,TRBJ2-5,TRBV5-1,15,-,TGCGCCAGCAGCTTGGGAGGAGGGCCCGGGGAGACCCAGTACTTC,CASSLGGGPGETQYF
-,TRBJ1-6,TRBV19,14,-,TGTGCCAGTAGCCCACAGAGCGGCGACTCACCCCTCCACTTT,CASSPQSGDSPLHF
-,TRBJ1-1,TRBV6-1,13,-,TGTGCCAGCAGTGGACTCACGAACACTGAAGCTTTCTTT,CASSGLTNTEAFF
-,TRBJ2-7,TRBV10-1,14,once,TGCGCCAGCAGCCCAGGAGGAGGGGTGAACGAGCAGTACTTC,CASSPGGGVNEQYF
-,TRBJ1-4,TRBV25-1,14,-,TGTGCCAGCGGCCAGGACAGTAATAATGAAAAACTGTTTTTT,CASGQDSNNEKLFF
-,TRBJ2-3,TRBV7-9,14,few,TGTGCCAGCAGCTTATTTAGTAGCACAGATACGCAGTATTTT,CASSLFSSTDTQYF
-,TRBJ2-6,TRBV30,16,-,TGTGCCTGGAGTGTACTCCAAGCCTCTGGGGCCAACGTCCTGACTTTC,CAWSVLQASGANVLTF
-,TRBJ2-5,TRBV11-3,14,-,TGTGCCAGCAGCCCGACAACCATGAGAGAGACCCAGTACTTC,CASSPTTMRETQYF
TRBD1,TRBJ2-3,TRBV5-1,14,-,TGCGCCAGCACCGTGGGACAGGGCACAGATACGCAGTATTTT,CASTVGQGTDTQYF
-,TRBJ1-5,TRBV2,13,-,TGTGCCAGCGGAGGGACTTTAAATCAGCCCCAGCATTTT,CASGGTLNQPQHF
-,TRBJ2-1,TRBV7-6,15,-,TGTGCCAGCAGCCCAGACTACTCCTCCTACAATGAGCAGTTCTTC,CASSPDYSSYNEQFF
-,TRBJ2-4,TRBV11-3,14,-,TGTGCCAGCAGCCGAATTGGACAACAAAACATTCAGTACTTC,CASSRIGQQNIQYF
TRBD1,TRBJ2-7,TRBV28,15,few,TGTGCCAGCAGGCGCCTTTCGGGACAGAACTACGAGCAGTACTTC,CASRRLSGQNYEQYF
TRBD1,TRBJ2-3,TRBV2,12,-,TGTGCCAGCAGGGACAGGACAGATACGCAGTATTTT,CASRDRTDTQYF
-,TRBJ2-1,TRBV6-5,15,few,TGTGCCAGCAGGAGGGACTCGGGGTCGTTGGATGAGCAGTTCTTC,CASRRDSGSLDEQFF